This T cell receptor (beta chain) came from a study of beta chain features in type 1 diabetes. Study-level information: Sorted cell examination encompassed 85 million to 140 million cells across all samples.

Trimming shortened V by 4 bases and J by 1 base, and 8 bases separated the two germline ends. This CDR3 is 14 amino acids long. The germline CDR1 and CDR2 sequences are SNHLY and FYNNEI. Sorting of CD4+ naive, central memory, regulatory and stem cell-like memory cells was performed via CD45RO/CCR7/CD25/CD127/CD95/CD27. The authors reverse transcribed all of the isolated RNA, so sequencing captured expressed TCRB transcripts. Clones were sequenced by immunoSEQ multiplex PCR, and TCRdb holds only the in-frame ones, with some missing. The sample yields hundreds of thousands of clones, around an eighth seen once. Findings of the study overall: Type 1 diabetes patients had TCRB CDR3s that were shorter (moderately but significantly so) in all four CD4+ subsets. Patients showed naive, central memory and Treg TCRB repertoires that appeared more similar than those of healthy donors.

To note about this clone: What it binds is unknown.

The material sequenced was naive CD4+ T cells from blood. The clonotype comes from a woman between 35 and 50 years old in good health. J is TRBJ1-5 and V is TRBV2, with TRBD1 as a possible D gene (6 bases). CDR3: CASSGQGSNQPQHF. CDR3 bases: TGTGCCAGCAGTGGGCAGGGGAGCAATCAGCCCCAGCATTTT. The variable domain in full, completed from reference TRBV2 and TRBJ1-5, reads EPEVTQTPSHQVTQMGQEVILRCVPISNHLYFYWYRQILGQKVEFLVSFYNNEISEKSEIFDDQFSVERPDGSNFTLKIRSTKLEDSAMYFCASSGQGSNQPQHFGDGTRLSIL.